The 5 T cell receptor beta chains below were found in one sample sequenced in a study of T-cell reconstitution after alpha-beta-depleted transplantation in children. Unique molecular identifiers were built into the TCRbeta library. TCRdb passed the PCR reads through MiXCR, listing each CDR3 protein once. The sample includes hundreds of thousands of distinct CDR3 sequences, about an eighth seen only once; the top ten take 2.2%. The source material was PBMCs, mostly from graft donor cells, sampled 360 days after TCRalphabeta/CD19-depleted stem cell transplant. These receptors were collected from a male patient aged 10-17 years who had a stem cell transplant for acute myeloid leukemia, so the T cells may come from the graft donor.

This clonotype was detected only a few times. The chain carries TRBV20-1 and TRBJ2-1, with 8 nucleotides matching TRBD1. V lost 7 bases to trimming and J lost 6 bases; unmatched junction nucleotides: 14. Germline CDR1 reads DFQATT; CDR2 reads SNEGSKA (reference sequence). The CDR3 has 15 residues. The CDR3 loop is CSVDETGGRGNEQFF. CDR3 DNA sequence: TGCAGTGTTGACGAAACAGGGGGACGGGGCAATGAGCAGTTCTTC.

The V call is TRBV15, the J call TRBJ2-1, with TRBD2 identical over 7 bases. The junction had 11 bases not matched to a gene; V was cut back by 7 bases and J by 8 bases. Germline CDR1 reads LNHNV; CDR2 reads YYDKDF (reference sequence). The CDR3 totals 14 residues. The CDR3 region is CATTWAGARYEQFF. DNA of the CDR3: TGTGCCACCACATGGGCGGGAGCTAGGTATGAGCAGTTCTTC.

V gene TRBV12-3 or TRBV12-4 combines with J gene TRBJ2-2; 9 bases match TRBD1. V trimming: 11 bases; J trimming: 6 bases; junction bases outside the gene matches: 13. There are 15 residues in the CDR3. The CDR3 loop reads CAGRGLGQGSGELFF. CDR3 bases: TGTGCCGGCCGAGGGTTGGGACAGGGATCCGGGGAGCTGTTTTTT.

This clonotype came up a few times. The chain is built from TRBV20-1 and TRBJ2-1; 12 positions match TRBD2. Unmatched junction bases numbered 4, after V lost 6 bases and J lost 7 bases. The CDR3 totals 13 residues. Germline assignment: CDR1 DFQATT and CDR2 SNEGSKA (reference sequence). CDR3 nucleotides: TGCAGTGCACGGACTAGCGGGAAGAATGAGCAGTTCTTC. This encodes CSARTSGKNEQFF.

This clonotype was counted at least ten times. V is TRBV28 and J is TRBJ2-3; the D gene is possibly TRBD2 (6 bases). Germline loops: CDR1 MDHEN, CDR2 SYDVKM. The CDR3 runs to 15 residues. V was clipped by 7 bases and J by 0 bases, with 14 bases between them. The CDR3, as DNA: TGTGCCAGCAAACCCGGAGGGATTAGCACAGATACGCAGTATTTT. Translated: CASKPGGISTDTQYF.